The 25 T cell receptor beta chains below were found in one sample sequenced in a study of identical twins. One entry per CDR3 protein results from TCRdb running MiXCR on the 5' RACE reads. Of approximately 600,000 distinct CDR3 sequences in the sample, 9.6% were seen once. These sequences were also reported in another study, on yellow fever vaccine responses in identical twins.

Sequencing used PBMCs. All receptors come from a woman in her late teens or twenties in good health.

The genes are TRBV19 and TRBJ2-7; TRBD2 aligns across 8 bases. From germline, CDR1 is LNHDA and CDR2 SQIVND (reference sequence). The J segment lost 7 bases and the V segment lost 5 bases, leaving 10 bases of the junction unmatched. The length of the CDR3 is 14 residues. The CDR3 loop reads CASSPGGASEEQYF. CDR3 bases: TGTGCCAGTAGTCCCGGGGGGGCCTCAGAAGAGCAGTACTTC.

Ten or more counts support this clonotype. The junction shows a germline mismatch at one end, possibly a read error. The chain links TRBV29-1 to TRBJ2-7; TRBD1 matches at 10 bases. Germline loops: CDR1 SQVTM, CDR2 ANQGSEA. The CDR3 contains 9 residues. The CDR3: CSVAGQGDF. CDR3 DNA sequence: TGCAGCGTTGCAGGACAGGGGGACTTC.

In this sample, this clonotype turned up many times. The rearrangement joins TRBV10-3 to TRBJ2-3; TRBD2 matches at 10 bases. The germline CDR1 and CDR2 sequences are ENHRY and SYGVKD. This CDR3 comprises 15 residues. The V and J ends lost 4 bases and 4 bases, in that order; junction bases with no gene match: 5. The CDR3 sequence: CAISVSLAGSDTQYF. CDR3 bases: TGTGCCATCAGTGTCTCACTAGCGGGGTCAGATACGCAGTATTTT.

The gene calls are TRBV9 and TRBJ2-7; 12 bases are a match to TRBD2. The germline CDR1 and CDR2 sequences are SGDLS and YYNGEE. The CDR3 runs to 15 residues. V lost 6 bases, J lost 7 bases, and 11 bases stayed unmatched. The CDR3 nucleotides are TGTGCCAGCACCCCCCTGGGACTAGCGGGCAATGAGCAGTACTTC. It yields the protein CASTPLGLAGNEQYF.

This clonotype appeared many times. CDR3 residues: CSARDSGKDTGELFF. The DNA for the CDR3 is TGCAGTGCTAGAGATTCGGGGAAGGACACCGGGGAGCTGTTTTTT. The chain links TRBV20-1 to TRBJ2-2, with D possibly being TRBD2 (5 bases). Per the germline V gene, CDR1 is DFQATT and CDR2 is SNEGSKA (reference sequence). The CDR3 totals 15 residues. V lost 0 bases and J lost 3, with 11 bases in between.

Note on this clonotype: Being one base from a much bigger clone, this may be a read error. V and J are TRBV5-1 and TRBJ2-3; TRBD2 matches at 13 bases. Trimming took 0 bases from V and 4 from J; bases not matched to a gene: 2. Germline lookup yields CDR1 SGHRS and CDR2 YFSETQ. There are 16 residues in the CDR3. In DNA form, the CDR3 reads TGCGCCAGCAGCTTGGGGACTAGCGGGGGCCCAGATACGCAGTATTTT. Protein product: CASSLGTSGGPDTQYF.

This chain uses TRBV9 with TRBJ1-2; D uncertain. Trimming shortened V by 0 bases and J by 5 bases, and 5 bases separated the two germline ends. CDR1 is SGDLS, CDR2 YYNGEE, per germline. The CDR3 consists of 12 residues. CDR3 coding DNA: TGTGCCAGCAGCGTAGCGGAATATGGCTACACCTTC. Its translation: CASSVAEYGYTF. Based on the CDR3 plus reference TRBV9 and TRBJ1-2, the full variable domain is DSGVTQTPKHLITATGQRVTLRCSPRSGDLSVYWYQQSLDQGLQFLIQYYNGEERAKGNILERFSAQQFPDLHSELNLSSLELGDSALYFCASSVAEYGYTFGSGTRLTVV.

This clonotype was detected only a few times. This chain connects TRBV20-1 to TRBJ2-3; D unresolved. This CDR3 has 10 amino acids. V gave up 3 bases and J gave up 6 bases, with 4 bases separating them. The germline gives CDR1 DFQATT, CDR2 SNEGSKA (reference sequence). The CDR3 nucleotides read TGCAGTGCTAGTGGCGATACGCAGTATTTT. It translates to CSASGDTQYF.

This clonotype was seen more than once but under ten times. The gene calls are TRBV7-2 and TRBJ2-5, with D perhaps TRBD1 or TRBD2 (6 bases each). Germline V gene sequence: CDR1 SGHTA, CDR2 FQGNSA. CDR3 size: 16 residues. V lost 0 bases to trimming and J lost 7 bases, with 18 bases between them. In nucleotides, the CDR3 is TGTGCCAGCAGCTTAGCGTTGGGTCTAGAGGGGGGGACCCAGTACTTC. Translation: CASSLALGLEGGTQYF.

Many counts were recorded for this clonotype. The rearrangement links TRBV4-2 to TRBJ2-5, with 7 bases lining up with TRBD1. The V segment lost 0 bases and the J segment 5 bases; nucleotides outside the gene matches: 6. Germline CDR1 and CDR2: LGHNA and YNFKEQ. The CDR3 loop spans 15 amino acids. CDR3: CASSQEATGKETQYF. The CDR3 DNA reads TGTGCCAGCAGCCAAGAGGCGACAGGGAAGGAGACCCAGTACTTC.

This chain links TRBV3-1 with TRBJ2-7; D may be TRBD1 or TRBD2 (5 bases each). Germline lookup yields CDR1 LGHDT and CDR2 YNNKEL (reference sequence). Deletions cut 3 bases from V and 3 bases from J, with 15 bases between. This CDR3 is built from 15 residues. CDR3 region: CASSHWAGTRYEQYF. The CDR3 coding sequence is TGTGCCAGCAGCCATTGGGCAGGGACCCGCTACGAGCAGTACTTC.

In DNA, the CDR3 is TGCAGCGTTGTTAGTGTGCAGACAGATACGCAGTATTTT. Protein product: CSVVSVQTDTQYF. The chain is built from TRBV29-1 and TRBJ2-3; no definite D call. Looked up from germline, CDR1 is SQVTM and CDR2 is ANQGSEA. CDR3 size: 13 residues. Trimming removed 4 bases from V and 3 bases from J, with 11 bases in between.

This clonotype was found many times. This chain connects TRBV6-5 to TRBJ2-3, with 8 bases aligning to TRBD2. Germline trimming cut 1 base from V and 1 base from J; bases unmatched to any gene: 7. Germline values: CDR1 MNHEY, CDR2 SVGAGI. The CDR3 covers 17 residues. Written as DNA, the CDR3 is TGTGCCAGCAGTTACTTCCGTAGCGGGGTCGGCACAGATACGCAGTATTTT. This encodes CASSYFRSGVGTDTQYF.

This clonotype has a handful of counts. The J gene is TRBJ2-5, the V gene TRBV11-2, with D hard to call. Trimming took off 5 bases at V and 4 bases at J, with 11 bases between the two ends. Germline V gene data show CDR1 as SGHAT and CDR2 as FQNNGV. This CDR3 is 13 amino acids long. In DNA form, the CDR3 reads TGTGCCAGCAGCCAAGGACGAATAGAGACCCAGTACTTC. Its protein is CASSQGRIETQYF.

This chain joins TRBV5-1 and TRBJ2-3; 11 nucleotides agree with TRBD2. Germline loops: CDR1 SGHRS, CDR2 YFSETQ. V lost 3 bases, J lost 2 bases, and 11 bases stayed unmatched. The CDR3 extends over 18 amino acids. CDR3 amino acids: CASSSDGTSGFVTDTQYF. CDR3 DNA sequence: TGCGCCAGCAGCTCGGACGGGACTAGCGGTTTTGTCACAGATACGCAGTATTTT.

This clonotype was detected a few times. The J gene is TRBJ2-1, the V gene TRBV5-6; TRBD2 is a possible D gene (6 bases). CDR3 size: 12 residues. V was trimmed by 4 bases and J by 10 bases, leaving 12 bases between them. In germline, CDR1 is SGHDT, CDR2 YYEEEE. The CDR3 spells CASSPGSWEQFF. The CDR3 DNA sequence: TGTGCCAGCAGCCCCGGGAGTTGGGAGCAGTTCTTC.

The V call is TRBV5-1, the J call TRBJ2-5; no definite D call. Germline loops: CDR1 SGHRS, CDR2 YFSETQ. The CDR3 is 15 residues long. V lost 4 bases, J lost 2 bases, and 15 bases lay in between. CDR3 amino acids: CASSLPPSGQETQYF. CDR3 nucleotide sequence: TGCGCCAGCAGCCTGCCACCGTCGGGTCAAGAGACCCAGTACTTC.

This clonotype was observed at least ten times. This sequence joins TRBV30 and TRBJ2-7, with unresolved D. Trimming took 5 bases from V and 0 from J, leaving 11 bases between them. This CDR3 has 13 residues. Germline assignment: CDR1 GTSNPN and CDR2 SVGIG (reference sequence). In DNA, the CDR3 is TGTGCCTGGGCACGGCAGAGCTCCTACGAGCAGTACTTC. Its translation: CAWARQSSYEQYF.

Here the CDR3 DNA reads TGTGCCAGCAGTGAATTGGGGCAAAGACAGCCCCAGCATTTT. This encodes CASSELGQRQPQHF. The chain recombines TRBV25-1 with TRBJ1-5, with a tentative D call TRBD1 (5 bases). Trimming removed 1 base at V and 7 bases at J, with 11 bases between. Germline loops: CDR1 MGHDK, CDR2 SYGVNS. The CDR3 runs 14 residues.

This clonotype was picked up a small number of times. The J gene is TRBJ2-7, the V gene TRBV20-1; D perhaps matches TRBD1 (7 bases). The V and J ends lost 3 bases and 4 bases respectively, with 16 bases between them. The CDR3 contains 14 residues. CDR1 is DFQATT and CDR2 is SNEGSKA in the germline V gene (reference sequence). CDR3 bases: TGCAGTGCTAGTGGGGGGACAGTGGGGTACGAGCAGTACTTC. This gives the protein CSASGGTVGYEQYF.

The chain combines TRBV12-3 or TRBV12-4 with TRBJ2-3, with 8 bases lining up with TRBD2. Losses at the gene ends were 6 bases for V and 2 bases for J; bases not matched to a gene: 7. This CDR3 has 15 residues. The CDR3 nucleotides are TGTGCCAGCAGGGGAAGCGGGAGACCCACAGATACGCAGTATTTT. Amino acids: CASRGSGRPTDTQYF.

This clonotype was recorded at least ten times. The chain is built from TRBV12-3 or TRBV12-4 and TRBJ2-7; 9 bases map to TRBD1. V lost 4 bases to trimming and J lost 0 bases; unmatched junction nucleotides: 7. This CDR3 is built from 16 residues. CDR3 sequence reads: CASSSPGQGHSYEQYF. CDR3 in DNA: TGTGCCAGCAGTTCCCCTGGACAGGGGCACTCCTACGAGCAGTACTTC.

CDR3 protein: CASSYSPLAGGFEQYF. CDR3 in DNA: TGTGCCAGCAGTTACTCTCCACTAGCGGGAGGCTTCGAGCAGTACTTC. This rearrangement joins TRBV6-5 to TRBJ2-7, with 12 bases that match TRBD2. V lost 0 bases and J lost 6; bases outside the gene matches: 6. CDR1 is MNHEY, CDR2 SVGAGI, per germline. The CDR3 spans 16 residues.

In its sample, this clonotype was seen a few times. This sequence joins TRBV20-1 and TRBJ2-7; 7 nucleotides agree with TRBD1. Trimming removed 6 bases from V and 2 bases from J; junction bases left unmatched: 7. There are 13 residues in the CDR3. The germline V gene has CDR1 DFQATT and CDR2 SNEGSKA (reference sequence). The CDR3 DNA is TGCAGTGCCATGGACAGGTCTACCTACGAGCAGTACTTC. Translated: CSAMDRSTYEQYF.

This clonotype was detected many times. The chain links TRBV7-8 to TRBJ1-1, with TRBD1 matching 9 bases. CDR1 is SGHVS and CDR2 is FQNEAQ in the germline V gene. CDR3 size: 15 residues. V was clipped by 1 base and J by 0 bases; unmatched bases: 0. The CDR3 spells CASSLGTGVNTEAFF. The CDR3 DNA reads TGTGCCAGCAGCTTAGGGACAGGGGTGAACACTGAAGCTTTCTTT.